Here is one T cell receptor beta chain with its context. The data were produced by immunoSEQ multiplex PCR, yet TCRdb's version contains in-frame clones alone and is incomplete. This sample has about 410,000 clones, with approximately 90% found just once. The germline V gene encodes CDR1 MNHEY and CDR2 SVGEGT. V dropped 4 bases and J dropped 7; count of bases not matched to a gene: 9. This CDR3 contains 15 residues. This sample was taken from a study of blood T cell repertoires in COVID-19. Overall study: PBMCs, B-cell-depleted T cells, or T cells were the source of the cDNA or gDNA that made up the material.

Sequenced input: peripheral blood. This chain links TRBV6-2 or TRBV6-3 with TRBJ2-3, with TRBD1 identical over 9 bases. The TCR comes from a woman between 35 and 50 years old with COVID-19, enrolled during active disease. Written as DNA, the CDR3 is TGTGCCAGCAGTTCCCTGGGACAGGGTTTACATACGCAGTATTTT. It translates to CASSSLGQGLHTQYF.